This entry concerns a single T cell receptor beta chain. The same CDR3 also results from other DNA sequences found in this sample. This table comes from immunoSEQ multiplex PCR, and its TCRdb copy is limited to in-frame clones, with some not included. The sample records just over 9,000 clones, approximately 30% being singletons. V lost 3 bases and J lost 4, with 9 bases in between. The CDR3 has 13 residues. Germline loops: CDR1 MNHEY, CDR2 SMNVEV (reference sequence). The data derive from a study of graft-versus-host responses after intestinal transplantation. Plating combined 200,000 CFSE-labeled responder cells with 200,000 irradiated, violet-dye-labeled stimulator cells.

The sequence was obtained from a human patient who was an organ donor for intestinal transplantation. Specimen: alloreactive CD8+ T cells from a mixed lymphocyte reaction culture, collected before transplantation. Subset specified: CFSE-low proliferating T cells sorted from approximately six-day pre-transplant mixed lymphocyte reaction (GvH or HvG direction). The chain employs TRBV27 and TRBJ1-2, with a possible D match to TRBD1 (5 bases). The CDR3 DNA is TGTGCCAGCAGTTTGGGGCAGGCCTATGGCTACACCTTC. Encoded protein: CASSLGQAYGYTF.